This T cell receptor beta chain is from a study of regulatory T cells in long-lasting Graves disease. This clonotype was recorded many times. Antigen: not known. Time point described: newly diagnosed GD, antithyroid drugs for less than 3 months. With RNA extracted from PBMCs as input, the TCR library was made. Criteria from the American Thyroid Association guidelines were applied to diagnose Graves' disease. The source of the patients was an endocrinology department in Xi'an, China. Trimming stripped 8 bases from V and 6 bases from J, with 20 bases between. The CDR3 spans 14 residues. Germline loops: CDR1 WSHSY, CDR2 SAAADI. Study-wide results and limits: Favored gene segments in persistent disease were TRBV28, TRBJ1-2 and TRBJ2-5.

Assembly of TCR beta libraries relied on iRepertoire HTBI primers together with Arm-PCR of CDR3 regions. TCRdb recomputed calls from the multiplex PCR reads with MiXCR, one row per CDR3 protein. The profile shows 530,000 or so distinct CDR3 sequences, roughly 14% of them singletons. This same sample was also taken into another study, of T cells in Graves' hyperthyroidism and ophthalmopathy.

The sequenced sample was peripheral blood mononuclear cells (PBMCs), obtained at new diagnosis, from a patient treated with antithyroid drugs. The rearrangement uses TRBV10-2 and TRBJ2-7, with D maybe TRBD1 (7 bases). The clonotype was recovered from a man aged 30 to 45 with Graves disease. DNA of the CDR3: TGCGCCAGCCGTTCTGGAGGGACAGTAGGCGAGCAGTACTTC. Encoded protein: CASRSGGTVGEQYF.